This T cell receptor (beta chain) comes out of a study of identifying expanded T cells in peripheral blood. Whole-study findings and limits: Variance in clone template counts between approximately two-week samples significantly increased with total template count across all healthy donors. Roughly 1.2 clones differed between technical replicates, versus about 15 and 19 over time.

Concerning this clone itself: Its antigen is as yet unknown.

Data came from immunoSEQ multiplex PCR; TCRdb stores just in-frame clones and leaves some out. The data show under 150,000 clones, 86% seen once. No infections or other immune events were documented during collection. CDR1 and CDR2 (germline): SGHTA, FQGNSA. The CDR3 covers 15 residues. V shed 5 bases and J 4 bases; nucleotides not matched to a gene: 5. This TCR was sampled from a person aged 18 to 70 in good health. V usage is TRBV7-2 and J usage is TRBJ2-7, with 13 bases that match TRBD2. Sequenced input: blood. The CDR3 DNA reads TGTGCCAGCAGCCTACTAGCGGGGGGGAGATACGAGCAGTACTTC. It yields the protein CASSLLAGGRYEQYF.